The 14 T cell receptor beta chains presented below share a single source sample, sequenced in a study of blood T cell repertoires in COVID-19 (dated by TCRdb to 2018 to 2020). Preparation of the library involved the immunoSEQ multiplex PCR assay. Not all clones reach the TCRdb copy of this immuneACCESS table, which keeps in-frame sequences only. Checked studies attribute under half of the gap to unresolved V genes and leave the rest unexplained. The sample includes approximately 220,000 clones, with 87% observed a single time. Clones ranked in the top ten supply 2.6% of the sample. The material sequenced was PBMCs or T cells enriched from blood (not recorded which). These receptors came from a woman in her twenties or thirties with acute COVID-19.

This sequence joins TRBV18 and TRBJ2-7; TRBD2 might be the D (5 bases). From germline, CDR1 is KGHSH and CDR2 LQKENI. This CDR3 is built from 11 residues. V dropped 6 bases and J dropped 9 bases, with 12 bases sitting between them. The CDR3: CASSPGVRQYF. In DNA, the CDR3 is TGTGCCAGCTCCCCCGGGGTGCGGCAGTACTTC.

The V gene is TRBV19, the J gene TRBJ1-2, with TRBD1 matching over 7 bases. With V trimmed by 4 bases and J by 4 bases, 15 bases remained unmatched. CDR1 LNHDA and CDR2 SQIVND come from the germline V gene (reference sequence). CDR3 size: 17 residues. The CDR3 DNA reads as TGTGCCAGTAGTACCACCCTTGGGACAGCTTTAATCTATGGCTACACCTTC. As protein: CASSTTLGTALIYGYTF. Based on the CDR3 plus reference TRBV19 and TRBJ1-2, the full variable domain is DGGITQSPKYLFRKEGQNVTLSCEQNLNHDAMYWYRQDPGQGLRLIYYSQIVNDFQKGDIAEGYSVSREKKESFPLTVTSAQKNPTAFYLCASSTTLGTALIYGYTFGSGTRLTVV.

The genes are TRBV10-3 and TRBJ1-1; D not certain. The germline V gene has CDR1 ENHRY and CDR2 SYGVKD. V was clipped by 7 bases and J by 2 bases, with 11 bases between them. This CDR3 spans 13 amino acids. CDR3 sequence reads: CAIMNRGNTEAFF. Here the CDR3 DNA reads TGTGCCATCATGAATCGGGGAAACACTGAAGCTTTCTTT.

The chain recombines TRBV27 with TRBJ2-7; a weak D match, TRBD2 (6 bases). Germline CDR1 is MNHEY and CDR2 is SMNVEV (reference sequence). V was shortened by 9 bases and J by 1 base, with 16 bases between the two germline ends. This CDR3 spans 14 amino acids. CDR3 amino acids: CASRGGVSSYEQYF. CDR3 nucleotides: TGTGCCAGTCGAGGAGGGGTCTCTTCCTACGAGCAGTACTTC.

The chain links TRBV6-1 to TRBJ2-6, with 8 bases fitting TRBD1. The CDR3 length is 17 residues. CDR1 and CDR2 (germline): MNHNS, SASEGT. V shed 4 bases, J shed 2 bases, and the junction held 7 bases outside the gene matches. In DNA form, the CDR3 reads TGTGCCAGCAGTGTTAACAGGGGGGAAACTGGGGCCAACGTCCTGACTTTC. Amino acid sequence: CASSVNRGETGANVLTF.

The V and J genes are TRBV29-1 and TRBJ1-2; 9 bases align to TRBD1. Germline V gene sequence: CDR1 SQVTM, CDR2 ANQGSEA. After removal of 2 bases from V and 4 bases from J, the junction contained 5 bases not matched to a gene. The CDR3 has 14 amino acids. The CDR3 coding sequence is TGCAGCGTTGAACACAGGGGGCGACCCTATGGCTACACCTTC. This encodes CSVEHRGRPYGYTF.

The chain employs TRBV19 and TRBJ2-7, with 9 bases identical to TRBD1. Looked up from germline, CDR1 is LNHDA and CDR2 is SQIVND (reference sequence). The CDR3 consists of 15 residues. V lost 0 bases to trimming and J lost 3 bases; unmatched junction nucleotides: 3. CDR3 bases: TGTGCCAGTAGTATAGATCTGACAGGGGGCTACGAGCAGTACTTC. Its protein is CASSIDLTGGYEQYF.

The chain links TRBV4-2 to TRBJ1-2; D gene ambiguous. Between the trimmed V and J ends, which lost 0 bases and 0 bases, there was a span of 11 bases. There are 16 residues in the CDR3. Germline CDR1 is LGHNA and CDR2 is YNFKEQ. The CDR3 bases are TGTGCCAGCAGCCAAGAGCAGGCTTTTACTAACTATGGCTACACCTTC. The encoded protein is CASSQEQAFTNYGYTF.

The V and J genes are TRBV30 and TRBJ1-4; possible D gene TRBD1, 5 bases. CDR1 is GTSNPN, CDR2 SVGIG, per germline (reference sequence). The CDR3 is 15 residues long. The germline V and J ends were trimmed by 4 bases and 8 bases, with 20 bases remaining between them. The CDR3 here is CAWNFAPGYGEKLFF. CDR3 bases: TGTGCCTGGAATTTCGCTCCAGGGTATGGGGAAAAACTGTTTTTT.

J is TRBJ1-5 and V is TRBV4-1; D not certain. CDR1 and CDR2 from the germline V gene are MGHRA and YSYEKL. V dropped 4 bases and J dropped 4 bases, with 8 bases sitting between them. The CDR3 is made up of 13 amino acids. CDR3 amino acids: CASSPRLNQPQHF. CDR3 nucleotide sequence: TGCGCCAGCAGCCCTAGACTAAATCAGCCCCAGCATTTT.

The V gene is TRBV27, the J gene TRBJ1-2; D is undetermined. The CDR3 loop spans 13 amino acids. With 3 bases removed from V and 9 bases from J, the gap between germline ends came to 14 bases. Germline CDR1 MNHEY, CDR2 SMNVEV (reference sequence). CDR3 loop: CASSLAGGDSYTF. CDR3 in DNA: TGTGCCAGCAGTTTGGCGGGAGGTGATAGCTACACCTTC.

This CDR3 reads CASSQERTRSYGYTF. For the CDR3, the DNA is TGTGCCAGCAGCCAAGAACGCACGAGGTCCTATGGCTACACCTTC. The chain joins TRBV4-2 to TRBJ1-2, with unresolved D. V was trimmed by 0 bases and J by 4 bases, leaving 12 bases between them. Germline loops: CDR1 LGHNA, CDR2 YNFKEQ. The CDR3 loop spans 15 amino acids.

This rearrangement joins TRBV5-1 to TRBJ2-7; D unresolved. The V and J ends lost 2 bases and 6 bases respectively, with 9 bases between them. The CDR3 has 12 amino acids. The V gene's germline CDR1 is SGHRS and CDR2 YFSETQ. In DNA form, the CDR3 reads TGCGCCAGCAGCTTAGACTTTAGCGAGCAGTACTTC. Its protein product is CASSLDFSEQYF. The complete variable domain, with remaining parts taken from reference TRBV5-1 and TRBJ2-7, reads KAGVTQTPRYLIKTRGQQVTLSCSPISGHRSVSWYQQTPGQGLQFLFEYFSETQRNKGNFPGRFSGRQFSNSRSEMNVSTLELGDSALYLCASSLDFSEQYFGPGTRLTVT.

The rearrangement links TRBV7-2 to TRBJ1-6; D might be TRBD1 (5 bases). V was pared by 5 bases and J by 15 bases, with 20 bases between. Germline V CDR1 and CDR2: SGHTA, FQGNSA. This CDR3 is 14 amino acids long. In nucleotides, the CDR3 is TGTGCCAGCAGCCGTACTCAGGGTCAGCGTCACCTCCACTTT. Its translation: CASSRTQGQRHLHF.